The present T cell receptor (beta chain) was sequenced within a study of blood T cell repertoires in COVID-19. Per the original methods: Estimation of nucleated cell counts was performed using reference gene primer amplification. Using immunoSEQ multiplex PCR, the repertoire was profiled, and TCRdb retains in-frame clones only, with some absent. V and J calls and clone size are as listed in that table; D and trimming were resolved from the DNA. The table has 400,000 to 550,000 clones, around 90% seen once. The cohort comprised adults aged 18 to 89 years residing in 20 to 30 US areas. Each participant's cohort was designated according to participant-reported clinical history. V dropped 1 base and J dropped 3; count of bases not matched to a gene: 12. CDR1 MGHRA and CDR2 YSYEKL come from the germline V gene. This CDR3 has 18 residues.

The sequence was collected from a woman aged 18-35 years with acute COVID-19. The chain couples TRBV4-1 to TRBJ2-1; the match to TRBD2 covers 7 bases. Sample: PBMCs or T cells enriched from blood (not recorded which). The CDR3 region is CASSQVSGVGGSYNEQFF. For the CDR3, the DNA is TGCGCCAGCAGCCAAGTCAGCGGGGTGGGCGGTAGCTACAATGAGCAGTTCTTC.